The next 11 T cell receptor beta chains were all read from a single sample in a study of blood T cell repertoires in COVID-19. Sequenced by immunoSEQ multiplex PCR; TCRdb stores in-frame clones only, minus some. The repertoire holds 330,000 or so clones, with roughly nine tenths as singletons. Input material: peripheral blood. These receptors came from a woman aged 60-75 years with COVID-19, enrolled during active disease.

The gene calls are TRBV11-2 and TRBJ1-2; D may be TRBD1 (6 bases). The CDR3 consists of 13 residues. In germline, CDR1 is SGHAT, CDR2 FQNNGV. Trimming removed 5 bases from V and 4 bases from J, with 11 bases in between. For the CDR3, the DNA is TGTGCCAGCAGCCGGCAGGGGCTCTATGGCTACACCTTC. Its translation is CASSRQGLYGYTF.

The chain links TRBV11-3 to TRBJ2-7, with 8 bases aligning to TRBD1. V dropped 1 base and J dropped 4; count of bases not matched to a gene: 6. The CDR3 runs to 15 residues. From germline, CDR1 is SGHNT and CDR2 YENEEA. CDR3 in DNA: TGTGCCAGCAGCTTAGGGCGGGACAGGTCATACGAGCAGTACTTC. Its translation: CASSLGRDRSYEQYF.

The CDR3 nucleotides read TGTGCCAGCAGCGTAGGCCTACTGGAGACCCAGTACTTC. It translates to CASSVGLLETQYF. The V gene is TRBV9, the J gene TRBJ2-5; D is unresolved. Germline CDR1 and CDR2: SGDLS and YYNGEE. The CDR3 runs to 13 residues. Trimming stripped 0 bases from V and 5 bases from J, with 8 bases between.

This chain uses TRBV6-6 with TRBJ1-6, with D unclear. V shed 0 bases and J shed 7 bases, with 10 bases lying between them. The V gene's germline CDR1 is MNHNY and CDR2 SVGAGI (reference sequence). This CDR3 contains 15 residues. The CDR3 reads CASSYSVPVNSPLHF. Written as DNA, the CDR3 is TGTGCCAGCAGTTACTCGGTTCCGGTGAATTCACCCCTCCACTTT.

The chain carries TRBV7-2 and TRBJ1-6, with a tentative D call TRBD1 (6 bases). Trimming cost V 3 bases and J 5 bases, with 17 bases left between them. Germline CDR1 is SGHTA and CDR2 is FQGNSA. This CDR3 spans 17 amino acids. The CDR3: CASSFSIDRLNNSPLHF. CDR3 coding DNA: TGTGCCAGCAGCTTCTCTATCGACAGGCTAAATAATTCACCCCTCCACTTT.

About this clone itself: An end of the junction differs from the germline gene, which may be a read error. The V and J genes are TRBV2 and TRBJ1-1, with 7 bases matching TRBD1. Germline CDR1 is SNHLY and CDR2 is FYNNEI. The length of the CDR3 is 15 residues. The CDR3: CASSVWMTGNAEAFF. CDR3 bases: TGTGCCAGCAGTGTTTGGATGACAGGGAACGCTGAAGCTTTCTTT.

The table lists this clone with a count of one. This chain's CDR3 is CASRDIIETQYF. CDR3 DNA sequence: TGTGCCAGCAGGGACATAATCGAGACCCAGTACTTC. J is TRBJ2-5 and V is TRBV6-5; weak D call: TRBD1 (5 bases). The CDR3 covers 12 residues. With 6 bases removed from V and 5 bases from J, the gap between germline ends came to 10 bases. Germline V gives CDR1 MNHEY, CDR2 SVGAGI.

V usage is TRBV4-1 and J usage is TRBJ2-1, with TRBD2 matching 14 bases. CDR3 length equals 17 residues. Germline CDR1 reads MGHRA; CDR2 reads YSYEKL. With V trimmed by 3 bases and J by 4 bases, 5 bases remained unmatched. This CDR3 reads CASSHLGTSGGYNEQFF. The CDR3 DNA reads TGCGCCAGCAGCCATTTAGGGACTAGCGGGGGATACAATGAGCAGTTCTTC.

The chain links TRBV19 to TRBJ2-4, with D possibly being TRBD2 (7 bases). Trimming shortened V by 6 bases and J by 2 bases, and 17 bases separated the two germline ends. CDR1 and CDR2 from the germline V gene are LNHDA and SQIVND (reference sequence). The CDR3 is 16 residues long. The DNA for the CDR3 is TGTGCCAGTAGCCTGGGGAGGGGGGGTACCAAAAACATTCAGTACTTC. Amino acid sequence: CASSLGRGGTKNIQYF.

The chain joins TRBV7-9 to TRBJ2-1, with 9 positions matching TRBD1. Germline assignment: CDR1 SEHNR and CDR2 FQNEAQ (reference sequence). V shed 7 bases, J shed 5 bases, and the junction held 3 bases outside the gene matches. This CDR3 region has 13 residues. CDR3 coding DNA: TGTGCCAGCAACCGGGACAGGGACAATGAGCAGTTCTTC. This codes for CASNRDRDNEQFF.

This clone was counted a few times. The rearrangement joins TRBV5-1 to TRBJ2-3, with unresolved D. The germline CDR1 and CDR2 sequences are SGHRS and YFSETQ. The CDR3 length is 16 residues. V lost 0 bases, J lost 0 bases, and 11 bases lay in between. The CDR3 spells CASSLGTYSSTDTQYF. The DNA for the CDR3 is TGCGCCAGCAGCTTGGGCACCTACTCTAGCACAGATACGCAGTATTTT.